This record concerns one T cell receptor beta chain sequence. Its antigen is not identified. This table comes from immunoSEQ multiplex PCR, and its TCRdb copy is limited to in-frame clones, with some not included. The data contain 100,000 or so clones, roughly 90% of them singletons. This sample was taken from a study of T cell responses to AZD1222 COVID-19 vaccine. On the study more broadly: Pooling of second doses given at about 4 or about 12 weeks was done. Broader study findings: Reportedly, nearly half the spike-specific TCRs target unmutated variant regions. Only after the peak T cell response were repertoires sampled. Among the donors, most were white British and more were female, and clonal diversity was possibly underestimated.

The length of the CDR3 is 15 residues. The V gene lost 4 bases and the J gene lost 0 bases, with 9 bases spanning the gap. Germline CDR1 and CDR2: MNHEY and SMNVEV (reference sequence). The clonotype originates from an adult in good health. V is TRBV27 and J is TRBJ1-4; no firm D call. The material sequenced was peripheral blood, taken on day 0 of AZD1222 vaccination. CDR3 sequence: CASSSYTATNEKLFF. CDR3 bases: TGTGCCAGCAGTTCCTACACCGCAACTAATGAAAAACTGTTTTTT.